This T cell receptor (beta chain) is from a study of cytomegalovirus exposure and HLA in healthy donors. Study-level results: The study recorded around 160 TCR beta chains that were cytomegalovirus-associated. As confirmed in vitro, a few CMV-associated chains were specific for CMV antigens. Relative to equally common others, HLA-associated TCR beta chains showed greater clonal expansion in a later analysis. What TCR beta sequences reportedly achieved was accurate prediction of HLA-A and HLA-B alleles in most subjects.

The CDR3 covers 15 residues. V was pared by 2 bases and J by 3 bases, with 11 bases between. Germline V CDR1 and CDR2: LNHDA, SQIVND (reference sequence). Both 60 Vbeta primers and 13 Jbeta primers went into the PCR. Clones were sequenced by immunoSEQ multiplex PCR, and TCRdb holds only the in-frame ones, with some missing. The sample includes around 190,000 clones, over 75% of them seen just once. This clone was seen only once. The antigen is not known. The chain links TRBV19 to TRBJ1-5; D not certain. The source of this sequence is a woman younger than 45 in good health and CMV-seronegative. What was sequenced was PBMCs. CDR3 bases: TGTGCCAGTAGTATACACAGACCTTCCAATCAGCCCCAGCATTTT. Amino acids: CASSIHRPSNQPQHF. The whole variable domain, remainder taken from reference TRBV19 and TRBJ1-5, is DGGITQSPKYLFRKEGQNVTLSCEQNLNHDAMYWYRQDPGQGLRLIYYSQIVNDFQKGDIAEGYSVSREKKESFPLTVTSAQKNPTAFYLCASSIHRPSNQPQHFGDGTRLSIL.